This T cell receptor (beta chain) was retrieved from a study of a mutant IDH1 vaccine in newly diagnosed glioma (dated by TCRdb to the early 2020s). Concerning the study at large: Vaccination began 4-6 weeks after radiotherapy alone, or alongside temozolomide cycles in the chemotherapy-containing groups. Of the approximately 29 treated patients, around 62% were male and approximately 38% were female, and a mean age of 40.4 years was recorded. Before enrollment, most patients had been given radiochemotherapy with temozolomide as standard therapy, while the rest had received either radiotherapy alone or temozolomide alone. Peripheral blood was collected at six visits: V03 (baseline), V05, V07, V10, V12 and V13. For exploratory analyses, longitudinal TCRB deep sequencing was carried out in 25 treated patients wherever samples were available. Visit V12 was the week-35 safety follow-up and visit V13 was the week-47 end of study. Study-level results and caveats: Changes in the top peripheral T cell clonotypes picked up by TCRB sequencing did not appear to be linked to pseudoprogression. The authors stated that sample limitations prevented analyses of patient blood samples from being reproduced. Availability determined which PBMC samples were chosen for TCRB deep sequencing. Across multiple MHC alleles, vaccine-induced immune responses were seen in around 93% of patients.

The intended sense of this specimen's time point label: week 35, safety follow-up. Each vaccine dose, consisting of 300 ug of a 20-mer mutant IDH1 peptide in Montanide, was administered subcutaneously with topical imiquimod. Eight vaccinations were administered to patients in weeks 1, 3, 5, 7, 11, 15, 19 and 23, corresponding to visits V03 through V10. Donors had newly diagnosed WHO grade 3 or 4 IDH1-mutant astrocytomas with loss of nuclear ATRX. The samples were drawn from NOA16, a multicentre, single-arm, open-label phase I trial in Germany that tested a mutant IDH1 peptide vaccine in humans for the first time. Genomic DNA for TCRB sequencing was isolated from EDTA blood with the DNeasy Blood and Tissue Kit. About this clone itself: Its antigen target is currently unknown. No base-level quality is on record; no much larger clone is a single base apart.

The junction shows trimming of 0 bases on V and 8 bases on J, plus 11 bases between the germline ends. CDR1 and CDR2 are read off the germline V gene as SGDLS and YYNGEE. CDR3 length: 14 amino acids, cysteine to phenylalanine. The only DNA kept is the CDR3, 42 bases in frame from the first base. Preparation of the library involved the immunoSEQ multiplex PCR assay. Rearranged TCR beta chain sequences were amplified with the hsTCRB Kit following the manufacturer's protocol. An Illumina MiSeq was used to sequence the TCRB libraries. As for how the authors treated the data: Demultiplexing, trimming and gene mapping were performed with the kit vendor's proprietary platform. In its TCRdb copy, this immuneACCESS table keeps in-frame sequences only and misses some clones. Where compared with another copy, unresolved V genes explain less than half of these, and the others have no known cause. Clone size and the V and J calls come from that table; the DNA yielded D and trimming. The table for this sample lists 42,000 or so clones; approximately 80% of them were counted only once. The top ten clonotypes cover roughly 5.6% of the sample.

The TCR comes from a woman in her forties or fifties with glioma. Here the sequenced sample was PBMCs, taken from a glioma patient whose treatment included an IDH1 peptide vaccine. The chain joins TRBV9 to TRBJ1-4; the D gene is perhaps TRBD1, on 5 matching bases. At the DNA level, the sequence is TGTGCCAGCAGCGTAGTCCCCGAGGGGGAAAAACTGTTTTTT. Its protein product is CASSVVPEGEKLFF.